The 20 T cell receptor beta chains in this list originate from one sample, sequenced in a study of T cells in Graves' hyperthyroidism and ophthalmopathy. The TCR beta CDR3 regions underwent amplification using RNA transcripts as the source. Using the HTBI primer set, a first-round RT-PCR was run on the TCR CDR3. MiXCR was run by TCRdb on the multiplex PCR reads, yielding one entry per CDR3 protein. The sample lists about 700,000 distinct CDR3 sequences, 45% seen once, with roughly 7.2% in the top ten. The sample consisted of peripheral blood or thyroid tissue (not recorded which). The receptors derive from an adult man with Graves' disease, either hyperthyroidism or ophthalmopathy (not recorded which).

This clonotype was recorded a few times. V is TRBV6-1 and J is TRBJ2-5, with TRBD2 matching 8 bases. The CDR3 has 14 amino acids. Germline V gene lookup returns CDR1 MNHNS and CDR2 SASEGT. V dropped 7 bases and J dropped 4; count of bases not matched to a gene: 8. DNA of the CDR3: TGTGCCAGCACCCTCGCTAGCGGGCTAGAGACCCAGTACTTC. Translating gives CASTLASGLETQYF.

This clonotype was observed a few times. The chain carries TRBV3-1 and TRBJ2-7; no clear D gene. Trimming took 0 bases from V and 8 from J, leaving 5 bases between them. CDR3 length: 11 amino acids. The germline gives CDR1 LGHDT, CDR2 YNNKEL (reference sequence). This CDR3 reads CASSQEEKQYF. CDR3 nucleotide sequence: TGTGCCAGCAGCCAAGAGGAAAAGCAGTACTTC.

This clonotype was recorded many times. DNA for the CDR3: TGTGCCAGCAGCCCCAACCTGGGAGGCTACACCTTC. Protein: CASSPNLGGYTF. V usage is TRBV9 and J usage is TRBJ1-2, with D uncertain. This CDR3 comprises 12 residues. Germline V gene data show CDR1 as SGDLS and CDR2 as YYNGEE. V was cut by 4 bases and J by 8 bases, with 12 bases left in between.

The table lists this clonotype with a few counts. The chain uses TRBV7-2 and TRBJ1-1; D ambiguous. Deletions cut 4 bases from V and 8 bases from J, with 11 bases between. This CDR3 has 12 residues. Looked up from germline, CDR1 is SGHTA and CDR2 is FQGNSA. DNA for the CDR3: TGTGCCAGCAGCTCAGTTCTATCCGAAGCTTTCTTT. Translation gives CASSSVLSEAFF. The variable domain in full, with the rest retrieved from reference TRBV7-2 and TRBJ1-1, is GAGVSQSPSNKVTEKGKDVELRCDPISGHTALYWYRQSLGQGLEFLIYFQGNSAPDKSGLPSDRFSAERTGGSVSTLTIQRTQQEDSAVYLCASSSVLSEAFFGQGTRLTVV.

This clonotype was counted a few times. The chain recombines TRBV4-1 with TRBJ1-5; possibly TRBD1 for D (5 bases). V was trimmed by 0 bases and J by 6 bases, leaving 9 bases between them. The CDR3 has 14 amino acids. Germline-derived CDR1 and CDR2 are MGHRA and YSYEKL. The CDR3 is CASSQEGVAQPQHF. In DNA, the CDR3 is TGCGCCAGCAGCCAAGAAGGGGTGGCTCAGCCCCAGCATTTT.

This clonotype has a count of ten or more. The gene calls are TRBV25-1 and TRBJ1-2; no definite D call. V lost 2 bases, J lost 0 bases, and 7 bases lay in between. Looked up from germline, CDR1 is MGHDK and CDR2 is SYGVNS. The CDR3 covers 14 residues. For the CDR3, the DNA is TGTGCCAGCAGTGAACACAAAGCTAACTATGGCTACACCTTC. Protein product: CASSEHKANYGYTF.

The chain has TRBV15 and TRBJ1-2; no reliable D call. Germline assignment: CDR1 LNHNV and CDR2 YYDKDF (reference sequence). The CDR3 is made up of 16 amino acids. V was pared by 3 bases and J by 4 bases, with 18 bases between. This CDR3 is CATSSAKAEATYGYTF. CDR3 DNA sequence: TGTGCCACCAGCAGCGCCAAAGCCGAGGCTACCTATGGCTACACCTTC.

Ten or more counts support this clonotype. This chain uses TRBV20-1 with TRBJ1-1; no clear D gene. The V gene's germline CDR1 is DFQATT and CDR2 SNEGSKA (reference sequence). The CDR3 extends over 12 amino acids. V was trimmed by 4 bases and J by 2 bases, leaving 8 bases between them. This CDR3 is CSAKERNTEAFF. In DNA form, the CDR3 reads TGCAGTGCTAAGGAACGCAACACTGAAGCTTTCTTT.

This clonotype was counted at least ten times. In DNA form, the CDR3 reads TGTGCCAGCAGTACTGACAGACCTGAAGCTTTCTTT. Translating gives CASSTDRPEAFF. The chain is built from TRBV2 and TRBJ1-1; TRBD1 might be the D (5 bases). The CDR3 is made up of 12 amino acids. The V and J ends lost 5 bases and 6 bases respectively, with 10 bases between them. The germline V gene encodes CDR1 SNHLY and CDR2 FYNNEI.

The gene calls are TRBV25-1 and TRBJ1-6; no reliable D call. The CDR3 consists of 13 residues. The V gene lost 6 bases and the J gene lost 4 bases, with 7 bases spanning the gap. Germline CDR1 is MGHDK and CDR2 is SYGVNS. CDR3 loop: CASRPEYNSPLHF. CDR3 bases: TGTGCCAGCAGGCCGGAATATAATTCACCCCTCCACTTT.

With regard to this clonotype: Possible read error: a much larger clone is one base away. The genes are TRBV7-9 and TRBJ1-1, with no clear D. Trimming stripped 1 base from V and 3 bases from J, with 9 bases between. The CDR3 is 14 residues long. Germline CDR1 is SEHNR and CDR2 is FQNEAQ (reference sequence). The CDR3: CASSLVGLDTEAFF. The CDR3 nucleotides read TGTGCCAGCAGCTTAGTCGGGTTGGACACTGAAGCTTTCTTT. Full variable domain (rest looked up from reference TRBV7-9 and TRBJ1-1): DTGVSQNPRHKITKRGQNVTFRCDPISEHNRLYWYRQTLGQGPEFLTYFQNEAQLEKSRLLSDRFSAERPKGSFSTLEIQRTEQGDSAMYLCASSLVGLDTEAFFGQGTRLTVV.

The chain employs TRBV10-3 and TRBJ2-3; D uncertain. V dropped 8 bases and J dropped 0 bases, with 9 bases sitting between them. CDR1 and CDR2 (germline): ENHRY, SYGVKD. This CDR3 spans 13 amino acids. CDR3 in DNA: TGTGCCATCCATAGCTATAGCACAGATACGCAGTATTTT. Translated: CAIHSYSTDTQYF.

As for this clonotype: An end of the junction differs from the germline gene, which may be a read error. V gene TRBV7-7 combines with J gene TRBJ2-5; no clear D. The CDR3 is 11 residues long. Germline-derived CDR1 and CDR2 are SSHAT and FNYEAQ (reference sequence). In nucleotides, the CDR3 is TGTGCTAGCAGCTTACAGCAGCCCCAGTACTTC. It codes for CASSLQQPQYF.

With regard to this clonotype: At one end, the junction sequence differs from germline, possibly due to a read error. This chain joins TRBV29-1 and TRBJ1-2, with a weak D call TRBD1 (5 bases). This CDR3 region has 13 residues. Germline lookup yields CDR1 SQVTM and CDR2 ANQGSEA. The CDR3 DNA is TGCAGCGTTGGGGGGGTGGCCTCCTATGGCTACGCCTTC. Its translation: CSVGGVASYGYAF.

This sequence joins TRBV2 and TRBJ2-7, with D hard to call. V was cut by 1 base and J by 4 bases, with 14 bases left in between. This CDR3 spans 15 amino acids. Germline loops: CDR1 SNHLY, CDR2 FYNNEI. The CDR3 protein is CASSEEHWARYEQYF. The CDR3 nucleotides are TGTGCCAGCAGTGAAGAGCACTGGGCGAGGTACGAGCAGTACTTC.

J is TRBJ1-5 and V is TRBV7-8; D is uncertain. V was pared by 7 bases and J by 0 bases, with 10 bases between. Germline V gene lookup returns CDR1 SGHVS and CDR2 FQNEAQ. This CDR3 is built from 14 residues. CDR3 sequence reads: CASKTQDSNQPQHF. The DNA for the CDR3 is TGTGCCAGCAAGACGCAGGATAGCAATCAGCCCCAGCATTTT.

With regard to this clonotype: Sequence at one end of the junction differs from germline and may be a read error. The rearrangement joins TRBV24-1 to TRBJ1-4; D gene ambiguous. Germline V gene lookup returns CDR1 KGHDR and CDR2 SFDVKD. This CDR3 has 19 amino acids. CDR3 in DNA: TGTGCCACCGGTGACGGGCTCCGGGCAGGCAGCTCGGCTAATGAAAAACTGTTTTTT. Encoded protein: CATGDGLRAGSSANEKLFF.

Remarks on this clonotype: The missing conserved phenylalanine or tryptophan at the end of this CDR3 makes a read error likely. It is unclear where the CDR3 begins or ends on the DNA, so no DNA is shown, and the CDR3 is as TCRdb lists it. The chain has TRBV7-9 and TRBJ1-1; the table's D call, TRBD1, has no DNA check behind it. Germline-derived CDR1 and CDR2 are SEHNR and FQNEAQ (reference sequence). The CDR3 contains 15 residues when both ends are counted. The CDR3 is CASSLVGDRDHMPLA.

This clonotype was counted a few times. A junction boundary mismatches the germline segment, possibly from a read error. The CDR3 DNA reads as TGCGCCAGCAGCCAAGAGATCCGGATGAACACTGAAGCTTTCTTT. It yields the protein CASSQEIRMNTEAFF. This chain links TRBV11-3 with TRBJ1-1; no clear D gene. In germline, CDR1 is SGHNT, CDR2 YENEEA. The CDR3 totals 15 residues.

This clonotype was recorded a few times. The CDR3 DNA sequence: TGTGCCAGCGCTCGGACGGCAGACTCCTACGAGCAGTACTTC. Translated: CASARTADSYEQYF. V gene TRBV7-8 combines with J gene TRBJ2-7; D gene uncertain. The CDR3 covers 14 residues. The V and J ends lost 8 bases and 0 bases respectively, with 14 bases between them. Germline values: CDR1 SGHVS, CDR2 FQNEAQ.